This T cell receptor beta chain was sequenced during a study of shared clonotypes between healthy human individuals. The study, taken as a whole, reports: Some naive CD4 clonotypes, about 5%, turned up in common across four donors.

Concerning this clone itself: Its antigen is not identified.

Deep was the level used in running the assay. The table came from immunoSEQ multiplex PCR; TCRdb's copy has only in-frame clones and leaves some out. This table has approximately 2.1 million clones, more than 80% appearing once. CDR1 is SGHNT and CDR2 is YYREEE in the germline V gene (reference sequence). The CDR3 runs to 17 residues. Trimming cost V 4 bases and J 2 bases, with 20 bases left between them. Sequencing was carried out using naive CD4+ T cells from PBMCs. Subset noted: CD45RA+ positively selected. This sequence joins TRBV5-4 and TRBJ2-3; TRBD2 is a possible D gene (7 bases). The receptor was isolated from a man between 18 and 35 years old in good health. Some clones in this sample may be carry-over from other donors' samples. The CDR3 loop is CASSTGGGLYSTDTQYF. CDR3 bases: TGTGCCAGCAGCACGGGGGGCGGACTGTATTCCACAGATACGCAGTATTTT. The variable domain in full, completed from reference TRBV5-4 and TRBJ2-3, reads ETGVTQSPTHLIKTRGQQVTLRCSSQSGHNTVSWYQQALGQGPQFIFQYYREEENGRGNFPPRFSGLQFPNYSSELNVNALELDDSALYLCASSTGGGLYSTDTQYFGPGTRLTVL.